What follows are 27 T cell receptor beta chains derived from one specimen sequenced in a study of CD8+CD57+ T cells in acquired aplastic anemia. Previously, flow cytometry had revealed CD8+CD57+ cell expansion in the patients chosen for sequencing. For CDR3 and TCR beta VDJ profiling, genomic DNA was the template used. TCRdb processed the reads anew with MiXCR; each CDR3 protein has one entry. Here the sample spans 150,000 or so distinct CDR3 sequences, about 54% being singletons. The sequencing input was sorted CD4+, CD8+, or CD8+CD57+ T cells (not recorded which) from PBMCs. The receptors stem from a human donor with aplastic anemia.

V usage is TRBV28 and J usage is TRBJ2-1; tentatively, D is TRBD2 (5 bases). Germline V CDR1 and CDR2: MDHEN, SYDVKM. This CDR3 spans 12 amino acids. The V gene lost 1 base and the J gene lost 10 bases, with 8 bases spanning the gap. This CDR3 is CASSLSDSEQFF. CDR3 DNA sequence: TGTGCCAGCAGTTTATCGGACTCCGAGCAGTTCTTC.

The chain employs TRBV2 and TRBJ2-1; 8 bases align to TRBD1. Unmatched junction bases numbered 16, after V lost 5 bases and J lost 7 bases. Germline V gene lookup returns CDR1 SNHLY and CDR2 FYNNEI. The CDR3 is 17 residues long. This chain's CDR3 is CASSPRSGIRDRNEQFF. The DNA for the CDR3 is TGTGCCAGCAGTCCTCGGTCAGGGATTAGGGACAGGAATGAGCAGTTCTTC.

The J gene is TRBJ1-2, the V gene TRBV7-2; TRBD1 aligns across 11 bases. CDR3 length: 15 amino acids. Unmatched junction bases numbered 3, after V lost 6 bases and J lost 0 bases. CDR1 and CDR2 (germline): SGHTA, FQGNSA. The CDR3 DNA reads as TGTGCCAGCAGGAGGACAGGGGGCGCTAACTATGGCTACACCTTC. This codes for CASRRTGGANYGYTF. The variable domain in full, with the rest retrieved from reference TRBV7-2 and TRBJ1-2, is GAGVSQSPSNKVTEKGKDVELRCDPISGHTALYWYRQSLGQGLEFLIYFQGNSAPDKSGLPSDRFSAERTGGSVSTLTIQRTQQEDSAVYLCASRRTGGANYGYTFGSGTRLTVV.

This clonotype was observed a few times. The chain recombines TRBV7-6 with TRBJ2-3; 7 bases match TRBD2. The CDR3 totals 14 residues. The V and J ends lost 1 base and 4 bases, in that order; junction bases with no gene match: 2. The germline V gene has CDR1 SGHVS and CDR2 FNYEAQ. The CDR3 sequence: CASSLGRGADTQYF. The CDR3 region has the DNA TGTGCCAGCAGCTTAGGTCGGGGGGCAGATACGCAGTATTTT.

This clonotype was seen many times. This rearrangement joins TRBV5-5 to TRBJ2-3; 13 bases fit TRBD2. Germline CDR1 is SGHKS and CDR2 is YYEKEE (reference sequence). The CDR3 loop spans 17 amino acids. J was trimmed by 5 bases and V by 1 base; bases with no gene match: 7. The DNA of the CDR3 is TGTGCCAGCAGCTTGACCGGACTAGCGGGGGCGGAAGATACGCAGTATTTT. This translates into CASSLTGLAGAEDTQYF.

This clonotype occurred once. The chain has TRBV7-9 and TRBJ2-3; the D call may be TRBD1 or TRBD2 (5 bases each). The CDR3 spans 13 residues. V lost 7 bases and J 0 bases, leaving 8 bases between the germline ends. Looked up from germline, CDR1 is SEHNR and CDR2 is FQNEAQ (reference sequence). The CDR3 region has the DNA TGTGCCAGCATGAGGGGAAGCACAGATACGCAGTATTTT. It codes for CASMRGSTDTQYF.

This clonotype was observed at least ten times. This rearrangement joins TRBV29-1 to TRBJ1-1; 7 nucleotides line up with TRBD1. Unmatched junction bases numbered 1, after V lost 4 bases and J lost 2 bases. The CDR3 sequence is 12 residues long. CDR1 SQVTM and CDR2 ANQGSEA come from the germline V gene. The CDR3 DNA is TGCAGCGTTGGAGGGGGCAACACTGAAGCTTTCTTT. The encoded protein is CSVGGGNTEAFF.

This clonotype has a count of ten or more. The chain couples TRBV20-1 to TRBJ1-6; 7 positions match TRBD1. This CDR3 spans 17 amino acids. In germline, CDR1 is DFQATT, CDR2 SNEGSKA (reference sequence). Trimming took 7 bases from V and 2 from J; bases not matched to a gene: 14. CDR3 DNA sequence: TGCAGTGGGACGGACAGGCCGATAGGGGCCTATAATTCACCCCTCCACTTT. Translating it yields CSGTDRPIGAYNSPLHF.

The chain links TRBV2 to TRBJ1-5, with 8 bases matching TRBD1. CDR1 and CDR2 from the germline V gene are SNHLY and FYNNEI. This CDR3 comprises 15 residues. The V gene end was trimmed by 6 bases and the J gene end by 0 bases; junction bases not matched to a gene: 4. DNA for the CDR3: TGTGCCAGCAGAACCGGGACAGGTAGCAATCAGCCCCAGCATTTT. This encodes CASRTGTGSNQPQHF.

The J gene is TRBJ1-4, the V gene TRBV14, with TRBD1 identical over 7 bases. Germline V gene data show CDR1 as SGHDN and CDR2 as FVKESK. This CDR3 is 14 amino acids long. V shed 8 bases, J shed 7 bases, and the junction held 10 bases outside the gene matches. This CDR3 reads CASRLEGAGEKLFF. CDR3 nucleotides: TGTGCCAGCCGCCTGGAGGGGGCTGGTGAAAAACTGTTTTTT.

This clonotype was detected many times. The chain links TRBV7-9 to TRBJ1-2; 7 bases are a match to TRBD1. This CDR3 spans 15 amino acids. V dropped 5 bases and J dropped 1; count of bases not matched to a gene: 7. Germline CDR1 SEHNR, CDR2 FQNEAQ (reference sequence). The CDR3 here is CASSTGTVINYGYTF. Here the CDR3 DNA reads TGTGCCAGCAGCACCGGGACAGTCATTAACTATGGCTACACCTTC.

In the case of this clonotype: This may be a read error: a much more frequent sequence differs by one nucleotide. The genes are TRBV4-1 and TRBJ2-2; D unresolved. The CDR3 totals 13 residues. Germline CDR1 MGHRA, CDR2 YSYEKL. V dropped 11 bases and J dropped 0 bases, with 10 bases sitting between them. The CDR3 coding sequence is TGCGCCGAATCGCCCGCGAACACCGGGGAGCTGTTTTTT. This codes for CAESPANTGELFF.

The chain joins TRBV9 to TRBJ1-2; D is unclear. Germline CDR1 is SGDLS and CDR2 is YYNGEE. V lost 0 bases, J lost 5 bases, and 14 bases lay in between. This CDR3 has 15 residues. This CDR3 is CASSVAFSLGYGYTF. The CDR3 DNA reads as TGTGCCAGCAGCGTAGCTTTCTCCCTCGGGTATGGCTACACCTTC.

This clonotype was seen ten or more times. The V call is TRBV9, the J call TRBJ2-2, with 7 bases lining up with TRBD1. Trimming took 0 bases from V and 4 from J; bases not matched to a gene: 6. CDR1 and CDR2 (germline): SGDLS, YYNGEE. The CDR3 spans 16 residues. CDR3 sequence (DNA): TGTGCCAGCAGCGTAGGCCAGGGGGTTTTCACCGGGGAGCTGTTTTTT. Protein product: CASSVGQGVFTGELFF. The variable domain in full, completed from reference TRBV9 and TRBJ2-2, reads DSGVTQTPKHLITATGQRVTLRCSPRSGDLSVYWYQQSLDQGLQFLIQYYNGEERAKGNILERFSAQQFPDLHSELNLSSLELGDSALYFCASSVGQGVFTGELFFGEGSRLTVL.

This clonotype was seen a single time. The V call is TRBV7-2, the J call TRBJ2-1; D could derive from TRBD1 or TRBD2 (5 bases each). This CDR3 region has 15 residues. Germline CDR1 is SGHTA and CDR2 is FQGNSA. Trimming removed 2 bases from V and 1 base from J, with 9 bases in between. CDR3 sequence: CASSLRGASYNEQFF. In DNA form, the CDR3 reads TGTGCCAGCAGCTTACGAGGGGCGTCCTACAATGAGCAGTTCTTC.

The chain combines TRBV4-3 with TRBJ1-1; D not resolved. The CDR3 contains 14 residues. CDR1 and CDR2 from the germline V gene are LGHNA and YSLEER. V lost 4 bases and J 1 base, leaving 10 bases between the germline ends. This CDR3 is CASSLGEGNTEAFF. CDR3 nucleotide sequence: TGCGCCAGCAGCCTCGGGGAGGGGAACACTGAAGCTTTCTTT.

The V gene is TRBV2, the J gene TRBJ2-5; D possibly corresponds to TRBD2 (5 bases). Trimming removed 7 bases at V and 10 bases at J, with 13 bases between. Germline CDR1 reads SNHLY; CDR2 reads FYNNEI. This CDR3 spans 11 amino acids. CDR3 amino acids: CASTLRVDQYF. The CDR3 DNA sequence: TGTGCCAGCACCCTGAGGGTAGACCAGTACTTC.

In this sample, this clonotype turned up many times. The V gene is TRBV19, the J gene TRBJ1-5, with D unresolved. CDR3 size: 14 residues. The V gene lost 6 bases and the J gene lost 4 bases, with 13 bases spanning the gap. Germline CDR1 is LNHDA and CDR2 is SQIVND (reference sequence). This chain's CDR3 is CASSPLLGNQPQHF. The CDR3 coding sequence is TGTGCCAGTAGCCCTCTACTAGGGAATCAGCCCCAGCATTTT.

This clonotype was counted a single time. Because it lacks the conserved phenylalanine or tryptophan at the end, this CDR3 is likely a read error. The DNA is left out, because the CDR3 cannot be placed on it with certainty; the CDR3 is given as TCRdb lists it. This chain joins TRBV3-1 and TRBJ1-6. The CDR3 contains 8 residues when both ends are counted. The germline CDR1 and CDR2 sequences are LGHDT and YNNKEL (reference sequence). CDR3: CASSHVAG.

V usage is TRBV2 and J usage is TRBJ1-2; D call uncertain. The CDR3 extends over 11 amino acids. From germline, CDR1 is SNHLY and CDR2 FYNNEI. V was pared by 9 bases and J by 8 bases, with 13 bases between. In nucleotides, the CDR3 is TGTGCCAGTTTGGAATTCGGGGGCTACACCTTC. Its translation: CASLEFGGYTF.

This clonotype was picked up a small number of times. This sequence joins TRBV4-2 and TRBJ2-1; TRBD2 agrees at 11 bases. Germline V CDR1 and CDR2: LGHNA, YNFKEQ. The CDR3 sequence is 16 residues long. V lost 4 bases and J lost 5; bases outside the gene matches: 7. CDR3 protein: CASSPYTSGGNNEQFF. The CDR3 coding sequence is TGTGCCAGCAGCCCCTACACTAGCGGGGGAAACAATGAGCAGTTCTTC.

The chain carries TRBV6-5 and TRBJ2-7; TRBD1 might be the D (6 bases). V lost 2 bases and J 0 bases, leaving 11 bases between the germline ends. The length of the CDR3 is 15 residues. Germline-derived CDR1 and CDR2 are MNHEY and SVGAGI. CDR3 sequence: CASSYVGAVSYEQYF. DNA of the CDR3: TGTGCCAGCAGTTACGTGGGGGCGGTCTCCTACGAGCAGTACTTC.

This clonotype was observed a handful of times. The J gene is TRBJ2-5, the V gene TRBV10-3, with D unclear. From germline, CDR1 is ENHRY and CDR2 SYGVKD. This CDR3 has 13 amino acids. The V end lost 2 bases, the J end lost 0 bases, and 4 bases lay between the germline ends. The CDR3 reads CAISEQDQETQYF. DNA for the CDR3: TGTGCCATCAGTGAGCAGGACCAAGAGACCCAGTACTTC.

The CDR3 DNA reads TGTGCCAGCAGTTGGACTAGCGGGAGCCCCCCCTACGAGCAGTACTTC. It encodes CASSWTSGSPPYEQYF. The V and J genes are TRBV2 and TRBJ2-7, with 13 bases fitting TRBD2. The J segment lost 2 bases and the V segment lost 5 bases, leaving 6 bases of the junction unmatched. The germline CDR1 and CDR2 sequences are SNHLY and FYNNEI. The CDR3 covers 16 residues. The variable domain in full, completed from reference TRBV2 and TRBJ2-7, reads EPEVTQTPSHQVTQMGQEVILRCVPISNHLYFYWYRQILGQKVEFLVSFYNNEISEKSEIFDDQFSVERPDGSNFTLKIRSTKLEDSAMYFCASSWTSGSPPYEQYFGPGTRLTVT.

V and J are TRBV2 and TRBJ2-7; TRBD1 aligns across 9 bases. V lost 5 bases and J lost 7; bases outside the gene matches: 6. The germline V gene encodes CDR1 SNHLY and CDR2 FYNNEI. The CDR3 runs 13 residues. As DNA, the CDR3 is TGTGCCAGCAGTCGGGACAGGGAGAGGGAGCAGTACTTC. Translating gives CASSRDREREQYF.

This clonotype has ten or more counts. CDR3 in DNA: TGTGCCAGCAGTTACCAGACAGGGAGTCCCTACGAGCAGTACTTC. It yields the protein CASSYQTGSPYEQYF. The chain has TRBV6-5 and TRBJ2-7; TRBD1 aligns across 7 bases. From germline, CDR1 is MNHEY and CDR2 SVGAGI. V shed 2 bases, J shed 2 bases, and the junction held 6 bases outside the gene matches. CDR3 length: 15 amino acids.

This clonotype was picked up one time. The chain couples TRBV7-2 to TRBJ1-5; no clear D. Trimming took off 6 bases at V and 3 bases at J, with 6 bases between the two ends. Per the germline V gene, CDR1 is SGHTA and CDR2 is FQGNSA. This CDR3 is built from 12 residues. The CDR3 here is CASSPPNQPQHF. CDR3 bases: TGTGCCAGCAGTCCGCCCAATCAGCCCCAGCATTTT.